A selection of T cell receptor beta chains follows, all from one sample in a study of blood T cell repertoires in COVID-19. Using immunoSEQ multiplex PCR, the repertoire was profiled, and TCRdb retains in-frame clones only, with some absent. The table records just over 300,000 clones, approximately 86% of them present only once. Input material: PBMCs or T cells enriched from blood (not recorded which). The receptors derive from a woman aged 18-29 years who had recovered from COVID-19. CDR3s include the opening cysteine and the closing phenylalanine or tryptophan. D genes are given only for firm matches. Size is stated for part of the rows, as once, few or many counts, or as a class when the clone is expanded.

CDR3 protein,CDR3 DNA,J gene,clone size,V gene,D gene
CATSGTGENTGELFF,TGTGCCACCAGTGGGACAGGCGAAAACACCGGGGAGCTGTTTTTT,TRBJ2-2,NA,TRBV24-1,TRBD1
CASNLLDQPQHF,TGTGCCAGCAATCTACTTGATCAGCCCCAGCATTTT,TRBJ1-5,NA,TRBV19,NA
CASSLGTGGFQPQHF,TGTGCCAGCAGCTTAGGGACAGGGGGCTTTCAGCCCCAGCATTTT,TRBJ1-5,NA,TRBV7-9,TRBD1
CASSPPGGKLSQPQHF,TGTGCCAGCTCACCACCGGGGGGGAAGTTGAGTCAGCCCCAGCATTTT,TRBJ1-5,NA,TRBV18,NA
CASSHGLQGRSELGGYTF,TGTGCCAGCAGCCATGGTTTGCAGGGAAGATCCGAGCTGGGAGGCTACACCTTC,TRBJ1-2,NA,TRBV3-1/TRBV3-2,NA
CASSLDAGTDTQYF,TGTGCCAGCAGCTTAGATGCAGGCACAGATACGCAGTATTTT,TRBJ2-3,NA,TRBV7-9,NA
CASSLTPGTSGEETQYF,TGCGCCAGCAGCTTAACCCCCGGGACTAGCGGGGAAGAGACCCAGTACTTC,TRBJ2-5,once,TRBV5-1,TRBD2
CASRGLAGGSEQFF,TGTGCCAGCAGGGGACTAGCGGGAGGGTCTGAGCAGTTCTTC,TRBJ2-1,NA,TRBV7-6,TRBD2
CATSDSTSGAADTQYF,TGTGCCACCAGTGATTCCACCTCCGGTGCCGCAGATACGCAGTATTTT,TRBJ2-3,NA,TRBV24-1,NA
CASSPRPGTGVDIVGTQYF,TGTGCCAGCAGCCCGAGACCCGGGACAGGGGTAGATATCGTTGGGACCCAGTACTTC,TRBJ2-5,once,TRBV7-2,TRBD1